Below are 31 T cell receptor beta chains sequenced from a single sample in a study of cytomegalovirus exposure and HLA in healthy donors. Primers included in the PCR were 60 Vbeta and 13 Jbeta primers. The table came from immunoSEQ multiplex PCR; TCRdb's copy has only in-frame clones and leaves some out. The sample consists of about 120,000 clones, 70% to 80% of them appearing once. Input material: PBMCs. The receptor set was obtained from a man younger than 35 in good health and CMV-seronegative.

This clone was picked up one time. Other nucleotide sequences in the sample specify the same CDR3. The chain couples TRBV10-3 to TRBJ1-1; 9 bases agree with TRBD1. Losses at the gene ends were 5 bases for V and 1 base for J; bases not matched to a gene: 2. The germline gives CDR1 ENHRY, CDR2 SYGVKD. The CDR3 consists of 14 residues. CDR3 protein: CAISPGQGNTEAFF. The CDR3 nucleotides are TGTGCCATCAGTCCGGGACAGGGGAACACTGAAGCTTTCTTT.

The chain couples TRBV4-1 to TRBJ2-2; D unresolved. The CDR3 contains 18 residues. Trimming cost V 3 bases and J 0 bases, with 17 bases left between them. Germline CDR1 reads MGHRA; CDR2 reads YSYEKL. The DNA of the CDR3 is TGCGCCAGCAGCCAGCCCCCTGATTGGGCGCCGAACACCGGGGAGCTGTTTTTT. Encoded protein: CASSQPPDWAPNTGELFF.

This clone was detected only a few times. V and J are TRBV7-8 and TRBJ2-1, with 7 bases lining up with TRBD2. The length of the CDR3 is 16 residues. V shed 1 base, J shed 5 bases, and the junction held 8 bases outside the gene matches. Germline V gene sequence: CDR1 SGHVS, CDR2 FQNEAQ. CDR3 sequence (DNA): TGTGCCAGCAGCTTAGGGGTGGGAGGGAGGAACAATGAGCAGTTCTTC. Its protein product is CASSLGVGGRNNEQFF.

About this clone itself: A read error may account for a junction end that differs from germline. The genes are TRBV7-9 and TRBJ2-1; D remains ambiguous. Germline-derived CDR1 and CDR2 are SEHNR and FQNEAQ (reference sequence). The CDR3 is 12 amino acids. Here the CDR3 DNA reads TGTTCCAGCAGCTTATCAAACAATGAGCAGTTCTTC. This gives the protein CSSSLSNNEQFF.

The chain recombines TRBV6-1 with TRBJ2-4; 9 bases align to TRBD1. Germline CDR1 MNHNS, CDR2 SASEGT. With V trimmed by 3 bases and J by 1 base, 4 bases remained unmatched. The CDR3 sequence is 16 residues long. The CDR3 loop is CASSDGTGWAKNIQYF. The CDR3 DNA follows: TGTGCCAGCAGTGACGGGACAGGGTGGGCCAAAAACATTCAGTACTTC.

The chain recombines TRBV7-8 with TRBJ2-1; 12 positions agree with TRBD2. CDR3 size: 18 residues. CDR1 is SGHVS, CDR2 FQNEAQ, per germline. The V and J ends lost 2 bases and 3 bases, in that order; junction bases with no gene match: 8. DNA of the CDR3: TGTGCCAGCAGCTTAACTAGGCTAGCGGGAGGGGACTACAATGAGCAGTTCTTC. It encodes CASSLTRLAGGDYNEQFF.

This chain links TRBV7-3 with TRBJ2-5, with D possibly TRBD2 on 6 matching bases. The V end was cut by 0 bases, the J end by 2 bases, with 10 bases between. Germline assignment: CDR1 SGHTA and CDR2 FQGTGA. This CDR3 is built from 15 residues. The CDR3 spells CASSLTASVQETQYF. The CDR3 nucleotides are TGTGCCAGCAGCTTAACCGCTAGCGTGCAAGAGACCCAGTACTTC.

As to this clone: This probably arose from a read error, given a far larger clone one base away. The chain recombines TRBV5-5 with TRBJ1-5; 8 bases are a match to TRBD1. The CDR3 extends over 15 amino acids. The germline gives CDR1 SGHKS, CDR2 YYEKEE (reference sequence). Trimming at V came to 4 bases and at J to 0 bases, leaving 3 bases not matched to a gene. This CDR3 reads CASSPGQGSNQPQHF. CDR3 nucleotides: TGTGCCAGCAGCCCAGGACAGGGTAGCAATCAGCCCCAGCATTTT.

V usage is TRBV14 and J usage is TRBJ2-5, with TRBD2 matching over 9 bases. J lost 4 bases, V lost 1 base, and 4 bases had no gene match. Germline V gene data show CDR1 as SGHDN and CDR2 as FVKESK. This CDR3 contains 15 residues. The CDR3 region has the DNA TGTGCCAGCAGCCAAGGGCTAGCGGGATCAGAGACCCAGTACTTC. Its translation: CASSQGLAGSETQYF.

The chain uses TRBV18 and TRBJ1-5; no clear D. V dropped 6 bases and J dropped 4 bases, with 13 bases sitting between them. The CDR3 runs 14 residues. CDR1 and CDR2 (germline): KGHSH, LQKENI. CDR3 sequence reads: CASSPTGINQPQHF. The CDR3 DNA reads TGTGCCAGCTCCCCTACCGGTATTAATCAGCCCCAGCATTTT.

The chain has TRBV11-2 and TRBJ2-5; 7 bases map to TRBD2. CDR3 length: 16 residues. V was clipped by 2 bases and J by 4 bases; unmatched bases: 10. CDR1 is SGHAT, CDR2 FQNNGV, per germline. The CDR3 DNA sequence: TGTGCCAGCAGCTTACTAGGCGGGAGTTTGGGAGAGACCCAGTACTTC. Translation: CASSLLGGSLGETQYF.

The rearrangement uses TRBV29-1 and TRBJ2-7; 9 bases map to TRBD1. The CDR3 runs to 14 residues. V trimming: 4 bases; J trimming: 7 bases; junction bases outside the gene matches: 11. Per germline, CDR1 SQVTM and CDR2 ANQGSEA. DNA of the CDR3: TGCAGCGTTGCGCACAGGGGGCCCGGAGAGGAGCAGTACTTC. Residues: CSVAHRGPGEEQYF.

To note about this clone: Other DNA sequences in the sample encode the same CDR3. The rearrangement links TRBV4-1 to TRBJ2-1; TRBD2 aligns across 10 bases. The CDR3 runs to 15 residues. From germline, CDR1 is MGHRA and CDR2 YSYEKL. Losses at the gene ends were 6 bases for V and 0 bases for J; bases not matched to a gene: 2. CDR3 DNA: TGCGCCAGCAGTCCTAGCGGGAGCTCCTACAATGAGCAGTTCTTC. Translating gives CASSPSGSSYNEQFF.

The V gene is TRBV28, the J gene TRBJ2-7, with 11 bases aligning to TRBD1. This CDR3 region has 17 residues. The junction had 12 bases not matched to a gene; V was cut back by 5 bases and J by 3 bases. Germline CDR1 is MDHEN and CDR2 is SYDVKM. CDR3 sequence (DNA): TGTGCCAGCAGTCCCGGGGGACTGGGACAGGGGGTCTACGAGCAGTACTTC. This translates into CASSPGGLGQGVYEQYF.

The genes are TRBV14 and TRBJ1-2; D is unclear. V lost 1 base and J 1 base, leaving 7 bases between the germline ends. The length of the CDR3 is 14 residues. The germline gives CDR1 SGHDN, CDR2 FVKESK. CDR3 sequence: CASSQGPGNYGYTF. CDR3 nucleotides: TGTGCCAGCAGCCAAGGTCCCGGTAACTATGGCTACACCTTC.

The J gene is TRBJ2-7, the V gene TRBV6-6, with TRBD2 matching over 12 bases. Germline V lookup: CDR1 MNHNY, CDR2 SVGAGI (reference sequence). After removal of 2 bases from V and 4 bases from J, the junction contained 0 bases not matched to a gene. The CDR3 extends over 14 amino acids. The CDR3 DNA reads as TGTGCCAGCAGTTACGGGACTAGCGGGTACGAGCAGTACTTC. It encodes CASSYGTSGYEQYF.

The genes are TRBV6-1 and TRBJ2-7; weak D call: TRBD2 (6 bases). Germline CDR1 reads MNHNS; CDR2 reads SASEGT. The germline V and J ends were trimmed by 3 bases and 3 bases, with 9 bases remaining between them. This CDR3 comprises 13 residues. This CDR3 reads CASSEGLNYEQYV. Written as DNA, the CDR3 is TGTGCCAGCAGTGAGGGACTGAACTACGAGCAGTACGTC.

The rearrangement links TRBV4-3 to TRBJ2-1; TRBD1 agrees at 8 bases. J was trimmed by 4 bases and V by 1 base; bases with no gene match: 6. CDR1 is LGHNA and CDR2 is YSLEER in the germline V gene. The CDR3 runs to 16 residues. The CDR3 here is CASSQGDRGGYNEQFF. Written as DNA, the CDR3 is TGCGCCAGCAGCCAAGGAGACAGGGGAGGATACAATGAGCAGTTCTTC.

The rearrangement joins TRBV7-8 to TRBJ1-1; D may be TRBD1 (5 bases). V lost 5 bases and J lost 1, with 17 bases in between. There are 16 residues in the CDR3. Per germline, CDR1 SGHVS and CDR2 FQNEAQ. The CDR3 bases are TGTGCCAGCAGCCCAACGGAGTGGGGCGAGAACACTGAAGCTTTCTTT. This translates into CASSPTEWGENTEAFF.

This clone was counted only a few times. J is TRBJ2-7 and V is TRBV4-3; the match to TRBD2 covers 9 bases. The CDR3 is 16 residues long. Germline loops: CDR1 LGHNA, CDR2 YSLEER. Losses at the gene ends were 1 base for V and 4 bases for J; bases not matched to a gene: 8. DNA for the CDR3: TGCGCCAGCAGCCAAGCTTGGGGGACTAGCTTATACGAGCAGTACTTC. It translates to CASSQAWGTSLYEQYF.

The CDR3 nucleotides read TGTGCCAGCAGCGCTCCTAGCGGGAGTGGTGATGAGCAGTTCTTC. The encoded protein is CASSAPSGSGDEQFF. The chain carries TRBV13 and TRBJ2-1; 10 nucleotides match TRBD2. Losses at the gene ends were 5 bases for V and 8 bases for J; bases not matched to a gene: 9. CDR1 and CDR2 (germline): PRHDT, FYEKMQ (reference sequence). This CDR3 contains 15 residues.

V gene TRBV7-9 combines with J gene TRBJ2-7, with D maybe TRBD2 (6 bases). CDR1 and CDR2 (germline): SEHNR, FQNEAQ (reference sequence). V was cut by 1 base and J by 1 base, with 14 bases left in between. This CDR3 region has 16 residues. The CDR3 sequence is CASSLVGTSYSYEQYF. For the CDR3, the DNA is TGTGCCAGCAGCTTAGTTGGTACTAGCTATTCCTACGAGCAGTACTTC. Using reference TRBV7-9 and TRBJ2-7 for the parts outside the CDR3, the full variable domain is DTGVSQNPRHKITKRGQNVTFRCDPISEHNRLYWYRQTLGQGPEFLTYFQNEAQLEKSRLLSDRFSAERPKGSFSTLEIQRTEQGDSAMYLCASSLVGTSYSYEQYFGPGTRLTVT.

This clone was detected only a few times. The V gene is TRBV25-1, the J gene TRBJ2-3, with 8 bases aligning to TRBD2. V trimming: 3 bases; J trimming: 0 bases; junction bases outside the gene matches: 5. The CDR3 spans 16 residues. CDR1 and CDR2 from the germline V gene are MGHDK and SYGVNS. CDR3 amino acids: CASSDGASGSTDTQYF. The CDR3 DNA follows: TGTGCCAGCAGTGACGGCGCTAGCGGGAGCACAGATACGCAGTATTTT.

V gene TRBV11-3 combines with J gene TRBJ2-1; D unresolved. Germline V gene sequence: CDR1 SGHNT, CDR2 YENEEA. The CDR3 is made up of 14 amino acids. V shed 3 bases and J shed 5 bases, with 11 bases lying between them. The CDR3 loop reads CASSLLGFNNEQFF. Written as DNA, the CDR3 is TGTGCCAGCAGCTTGCTCGGGTTCAACAATGAGCAGTTCTTC.

This chain joins TRBV2 and TRBJ1-4, with 9 positions matching TRBD1. The V gene's germline CDR1 is SNHLY and CDR2 FYNNEI. The CDR3 runs to 16 residues. V lost 6 bases and J lost 8; bases outside the gene matches: 13. CDR3 region: CASRTLSRTGAEKLFF. CDR3 nucleotide sequence: TGTGCCAGCAGAACGCTTTCCAGGACAGGGGCGGAAAAACTGTTTTTT.

This clone was seen a handful of times. The chain joins TRBV6-6 to TRBJ2-3; maybe TRBD2 (6 bases). The V gene lost 2 bases and the J gene lost 2 bases, with 11 bases spanning the gap. The CDR3 runs to 15 residues. The germline V gene has CDR1 MNHNY and CDR2 SVGAGI (reference sequence). The CDR3 here is CASSYRGRDTDTQYF. CDR3 nucleotides: TGTGCCAGCAGTTACCGGGGGAGAGACACAGATACGCAGTATTTT.

V usage is TRBV6-5 and J usage is TRBJ2-5; 7 bases are a match to TRBD1. The J call may be incorrect, as the DNA end agrees better with TRBJ2-7. The CDR3 contains 15 residues. Germline CDR1 and CDR2: MNHEY and SVGAGI. DNA of the CDR3: TGTGCCAGCAGACCAACCGGGACAGCTCTATACGAGCAGTACTTC. This gives the protein CASRPTGTALYEQYF.

The chain joins TRBV6-1 to TRBJ1-2; weak D call: TRBD1 (5 bases). Looked up from germline, CDR1 is MNHNS and CDR2 is SASEGT. Trimming stripped 3 bases from V and 8 bases from J, with 16 bases between. The CDR3 is 14 residues long. The CDR3 DNA reads as TGTGCCAGCAGTGAGTCGGGCAGGGCGCTAGGCTACACCTTC. It translates to CASSESGRALGYTF.

The chain combines TRBV27 with TRBJ2-7, with 13 bases matching TRBD2. The J segment lost 3 bases and the V segment lost 11 bases, leaving 4 bases of the junction unmatched. The germline gives CDR1 MNHEY, CDR2 SMNVEV (reference sequence). This CDR3 spans 13 amino acids. The CDR3 here is CASGLAGDYEQYF. The CDR3 region has the DNA TGTGCCTCTGGACTAGCGGGAGACTACGAGCAGTACTTC.

This clone was picked up a small number of times. V and J are TRBV5-6 and TRBJ2-1, with 9 bases matching TRBD2. The CDR3 covers 16 residues. Germline trimming cut 0 bases from V and 3 bases from J; bases unmatched to any gene: 4. Germline V gives CDR1 SGHDT, CDR2 YYEEEE. CDR3 sequence reads: CASSLVTSGYYNEQFF. As DNA, the CDR3 is TGTGCCAGCAGCTTGGTGACTAGCGGATACTACAATGAGCAGTTCTTC. Looking up the rest from reference TRBV5-6 and TRBJ2-1 gives the full variable domain: DAGVTQSPTHLIKTRGQQVTLRCSPKSGHDTVSWYQQALGQGPQFIFQYYEEEERQRGNFPDRFSGHQFPNYSSELNVNALLLGDSALYLCASSLVTSGYYNEQFFGPGTRLTVL.

The chain has TRBV7-3 and TRBJ2-1, with 9 bases fitting TRBD2. The germline gives CDR1 SGHTA, CDR2 FQGTGA. This CDR3 has 16 amino acids. With V trimmed by 5 bases and J by 5 bases, 10 bases remained unmatched. CDR3 nucleotides: TGTGCCAGCAGCAAATCCGGGACTAGCACAAACAATGAGCAGTTCTTC. Translated, it gives CASSKSGTSTNNEQFF.